The text below deals with one TCR beta chain. The sample belongs to a study of blood T cell repertoires in COVID-19. Study-level background: From the United States, Italy and Spain came samples of acute and convalescent COVID-19.

Repertoires were generated with immunoSEQ multiplex PCR, while TCRdb's copy carries only in-frame clones and drops some. The table lists more than 95,000 clones, approximately 81% of them singletons, with 4.1% in the top ten. V trimming: 5 bases; J trimming: 0 bases; junction bases outside the gene matches: 7. Germline-derived CDR1 and CDR2 are SGHRS and YFSETQ. The CDR3 is 15 residues long. The sequence came from a man between 60 and 70 years old with acute or convalescent COVID-19. This chain joins TRBV5-1 and TRBJ1-2; TRBD1 agrees at 7 bases. The specimen sequenced was peripheral blood. The CDR3 sequence is CASSFGDRSNYGYTF. CDR3 coding DNA: TGCGCCAGCAGTTTTGGGGACAGATCTAACTATGGCTACACCTTC.